The TCR beta chain under discussion was sequenced for a study of blood T cells in healthy people across ages. Study observations and caveats: When set beside aged donors, long-lived donors presented more naive CD4+ cells and higher diversity.

CDR1 and CDR2 from the germline V gene are DFQATT and SNEGSKA (reference sequence). The CDR3 is 12 residues long. With a J-beta primer mix and a sample-barcoded 5' primer, a second PCR ran about 6 to 11 cycles. Using its own MiXCR run on the 5' RACE reads, TCRdb lists one record per CDR3 protein. The data contain some 900,000 distinct CDR3 sequences, around 30% of them seen just once; the ten biggest clones take up 17%. This clonotype was counted at least ten times. Antigen: not known. Sequencing input: blood. This receptor was taken from a woman older than 75 in good health. This sequence joins TRBV20-1 and TRBJ2-3; D gene unclear. In nucleotides, the CDR3 is TGCACCTTAGCTGTTGGCACAGATACGCAGTATTTT. Protein sequence: CTLAVGTDTQYF.